This entry concerns a single T cell receptor (beta chain). The PCR used 60 Vbeta and 13 Jbeta primers. As handled by the study authors: In a later analysis, the count reached 80 million or so unique TCR beta chains, with about 9.9 million shared. The repertoire was sequenced with immunoSEQ multiplex PCR; TCRdb's copy has only in-frame clones and lacks some. D and trimming come from the DNA, and the V and J calls and clone size come from that table. The data show approximately 110,000 clones, and the top ten clones hold roughly 3.5%. Germline loops: CDR1 MNHNS, CDR2 SASEGT. This CDR3 contains 14 residues. V lost 2 bases and J 5 bases, leaving 12 bases between the germline ends. The sample is drawn from a study of cytomegalovirus exposure and HLA in healthy donors.

Source material: PBMCs. This TCR was recovered from a man under 40 in good health and CMV-seronegative. This chain joins TRBV6-1 and TRBJ1-1; D is unclear. The CDR3: CASSESGRGTEAFF. CDR3 nucleotide sequence: TGTGCCAGCAGTGAATCCGGAAGAGGAACTGAAGCTTTCTTT.